The rows below give T cell receptor beta chains drawn from one sample of a study of blood T cell repertoires in COVID-19. Method: immunoSEQ multiplex PCR; TCRdb's copy keeps in-frame clones and lacks some. There are 90,000 to 120,000 clones in the sample; about four fifths occur only once, and over 4% lies in the top ten. The sequenced sample was peripheral blood. These receptor sequences come from a human donor in a cohort sampled during active COVID-19. Both conserved end residues are part of each CDR3. A D gene is named only where the DNA matches it firmly. Only part of the rows carry a size: once, few, many, or a class if the clone is expanded.

abundance: NA
v_gene: TRBV10-3
d_gene: NA
j_gene: TRBJ1-3
len: 15
CDR3nt: TGTGCCATCAGTGAGTCGGAGGGGATAGGAAACACCATATATTTT
CDR3aa: CAISESEGIGNTIYF

abundance: NA
v_gene: TRBV12-5
d_gene: TRBD2
j_gene: TRBJ2-1
len: 15
CDR3nt: TGTGCTAGTGGTTCGAGCGGGAGGGCCATATATGAGCAGTTCTTC
CDR3aa: CASGSSGRAIYEQFF

abundance: NA
v_gene: TRBV6-5
d_gene: NA
j_gene: TRBJ2-7
len: 14
CDR3nt: TGTGCCAGCAGTCGACGGGACTCCTACTACGAGCAGTACTTC
CDR3aa: CASSRRDSYYEQYF

abundance: NA
v_gene: TRBV5-6
d_gene: TRBD2
j_gene: TRBJ2-1
len: 16
CDR3nt: TGTGCCAGCAGCCCCGGTATGGGACTAGCGGGTTTCGAGCAGTTCTTC
CDR3aa: CASSPGMGLAGFEQFF

abundance: NA
v_gene: TRBV5-6
d_gene: NA
j_gene: TRBJ2-2
len: 17
CDR3nt: TGTGCCAGCAGCTCCCGTTGGACAGTAGCGAACACCGGGGAGCTGTTTTTT
CDR3aa: CASSSRWTVANTGELFF

abundance: NA
v_gene: TRBV19
d_gene: TRBD1
j_gene: TRBJ1-1
len: 14
CDR3nt: TGTGCCAGTAGTACGGGACAGATAAACACTGAAGCTTTCTTT
CDR3aa: CASSTGQINTEAFF

abundance: NA
v_gene: TRBV28
d_gene: NA
j_gene: TRBJ1-5
len: 16
CDR3nt: TGTGCCAGCAGTACACGGAGGGGTAGAAACAATCAGCCCCAGCATTTT
CDR3aa: CASSTRRGRNNQPQHF

abundance: many
v_gene: TRBV7-3
d_gene: NA
j_gene: TRBJ2-6
len: 16
CDR3nt: TGTGCCAGCAGCTCCCCCCGAGACTCTGGGGCCAACGTCCTGACTTTC
CDR3aa: CASSSPRDSGANVLTF

abundance: NA
v_gene: TRBV1
d_gene: NA
j_gene: TRBJ2-3
len: 14
CDR3nt: TGCACCAGCAGCGTACCCGGAGCCTTGGTAGCATGGTATTTT
CDR3aa: CTSSVPGALVAWYF

abundance: NA
v_gene: TRBV28
d_gene: NA
j_gene: TRBJ1-1
len: 19
CDR3nt: TGTGCCAGCAGTTTATGGAGGGTTAGGCGCCTGTCCCGGGGAACTGAAGCTTTCTTT
CDR3aa: CASSLWRVRRLSRGTEAFF

abundance: NA
v_gene: TRBV10-3
d_gene: TRBD2
j_gene: TRBJ2-2
len: 11
CDR3nt: TGTGCCATCAGTCTAGCGGGAGTCATGTTTTTT
CDR3aa: CAISLAGVMFF

abundance: NA
v_gene: TRBV5-1
d_gene: NA
j_gene: TRBJ1-1
len: 16
CDR3nt: TGCGCCAGCAGCTTGGTTTATCGTGGGCACAACACTGAAGCTTTCTTT
CDR3aa: CASSLVYRGHNTEAFF

abundance: NA
v_gene: TRBV19
d_gene: TRBD1
j_gene: TRBJ1-1
len: 15
CDR3nt: TGTGCCAGTAGTCTCACCGGGACAGGGGGCACTGAAGCTTTCTTT
CDR3aa: CASSLTGTGGTEAFF

abundance: NA
v_gene: TRBV19
d_gene: TRBD1
j_gene: TRBJ2-5
len: 14
CDR3nt: TGTGCCAGTAGCCGTCAGGGGGTTGGGGAGACCCAGTACTTC
CDR3aa: CASSRQGVGETQYF

abundance: NA
v_gene: TRBV5-1
d_gene: TRBD2
j_gene: TRBJ2-3
len: 15
CDR3nt: TGCGCCAGCAGTACGAGCGGGAGGATTTTAGATACGCAGTATTTT
CDR3aa: CASSTSGRILDTQYF

abundance: NA
v_gene: TRBV11-2
d_gene: TRBD1
j_gene: TRBJ2-7
len: 15
CDR3nt: TGTGCCAGCAGCCCAGGACAGGGAATTCCCTACGAGCAGTACTTC
CDR3aa: CASSPGQGIPYEQYF

abundance: NA
v_gene: TRBV27
d_gene: NA
j_gene: TRBJ2-1
len: 14
CDR3nt: TGTGCCAGCAGGTACGGGATGTCCTACAATGAGCAGTTCTTC
CDR3aa: CASRYGMSYNEQFF

abundance: NA
v_gene: TRBV12-5
d_gene: NA
j_gene: TRBJ2-5
len: 13
CDR3nt: TGTGCTAGTGGTGCGGGACGGTCAGAGACCCAGTACTTC
CDR3aa: CASGAGRSETQYF

abundance: few
v_gene: TRBV9
d_gene: TRBD2
j_gene: TRBJ2-2
len: 14
CDR3nt: TGTGCCAGCAGTAGTAGCGGGATCACCGGGGAGCTGTTTTTT
CDR3aa: CASSSSGITGELFF

abundance: NA
v_gene: TRBV5-1
d_gene: NA
j_gene: TRBJ2-3
len: 12
CDR3nt: TGCGCCAGCAGCTTGGCGGAGGATACGCAGTATTTT
CDR3aa: CASSLAEDTQYF

abundance: NA
v_gene: TRBV28
d_gene: TRBD2
j_gene: TRBJ2-7
len: 16
CDR3nt: TGTGCCAGCTGCCCAGGGAATAGCGGGAGCTCCTACGAGCAGTACTTC
CDR3aa: CASCPGNSGSSYEQYF

abundance: NA
v_gene: TRBV29-1
d_gene: TRBD1
j_gene: TRBJ1-2
len: 12
CDR3nt: TGCAGCGTAGGACAGGGGGTCTATGGCTACACCTTC
CDR3aa: CSVGQGVYGYTF

abundance: NA
v_gene: TRBV19
d_gene: NA
j_gene: TRBJ1-1
len: 15
CDR3nt: TGTGCCAGTAGTTTCTCAACAGGGATGAACACTGAAGCTTTCTTT
CDR3aa: CASSFSTGMNTEAFF

abundance: NA
v_gene: TRBV25-1
d_gene: NA
j_gene: TRBJ1-4
len: 16
CDR3nt: TGTGCCAGCAGTCCTCCTGACAGCCCCGGCGATGAAAAACTGTTTTTT
CDR3aa: CASSPPDSPGDEKLFF

abundance: once
v_gene: TRBV19
d_gene: TRBD1
j_gene: TRBJ2-3
len: 13
CDR3nt: TGTGCCAGTACGAGGGGACAGACAGATACGCAGTATTTT
CDR3aa: CASTRGQTDTQYF

abundance: few
v_gene: TRBV3-1/TRBV3-2
d_gene: TRBD2
j_gene: TRBJ2-1
len: 19
CDR3nt: TGTGCCAGCAGCCGTTCACCCCTACTAGCTAGCGGGAGAAACGATGAGCAGTTCTTC
CDR3aa: CASSRSPLLASGRNDEQFF

abundance: NA
v_gene: TRBV2
d_gene: NA
j_gene: TRBJ1-4
len: 16
CDR3nt: TGTGCCAGCAGTCCTTCCGGTGGGTCAGTCGGGGAAAAACTGTTTTTT
CDR3aa: CASSPSGGSVGEKLFF

abundance: NA
v_gene: TRBV7-8
d_gene: NA
j_gene: TRBJ2-1
len: 17
CDR3nt: TGTGCCAGCAGTACCTATCCAAGGACATCGATCTACAATGAGCAGTTCTTC
CDR3aa: CASSTYPRTSIYNEQFF

abundance: NA
v_gene: TRBV2
d_gene: TRBD2
j_gene: TRBJ2-5
len: 15
CDR3nt: TGTGCCAGCAGTGCTAGCGGGAGGGTGGGGGAGACCCAGTACTTC
CDR3aa: CASSASGRVGETQYF

abundance: NA
v_gene: TRBV6-5
d_gene: NA
j_gene: TRBJ2-7
len: 15
CDR3nt: TGTGCCAGCAGTTACCACCGGGACTTAACCTACGAGCAGTACTTC
CDR3aa: CASSYHRDLTYEQYF

abundance: NA
v_gene: TRBV28
d_gene: NA
j_gene: TRBJ2-6
len: 16
CDR3nt: TGTGCCAGCAGTTTATGGGGGGGAACTGGGGCCAACGTCCTGACTTTC
CDR3aa: CASSLWGGTGANVLTF